A single sample gave rise to the 29 T cell receptor beta chains below, sequenced in a study of early T cells in non-severe SARS-CoV-2 infection (dated by TCRdb to the early 2020s). The receptor library was made with 5' RACE. For sequencing, a NextSeq 500 was employed. TCRdb applied fastp at Q25 and MiXCR to the public reads, then kept only in-frame beta chains. Each entry merges the rows of one CDR3 protein and shows their most common DNA and genes. This sample has around 89,000 distinct CDR3 sequences in its table, and 14% to 15% of those were observed once. The top ten clonotypes cover roughly 0.6% of the sample. The sample consisted of whole blood. These receptors were collected from an adult who was a healthcare worker with PCR-confirmed SARS-CoV-2 infection or an uninfected control (not recorded which).

CDR3: CASSLDWGRNEQFF. The CDR3 DNA is TGTGCCAGCAGCTTAGATTGGGGGCGAAATGAGCAGTTCTTC. The chain links TRBV7-2 to TRBJ2-1; a weak D match, TRBD1 (6 bases). Between the trimmed V and J ends, which lost 1 base and 7 bases, there was a span of 11 bases. The CDR3 sequence is 14 residues long. In germline, CDR1 is SGHTA, CDR2 FQGNSA.

This chain links TRBV5-1 with TRBJ2-1; the match to TRBD2 covers 13 bases. Germline CDR1 SGHRS, CDR2 YFSETQ. V dropped 0 bases and J dropped 8; count of bases not matched to a gene: 5. This CDR3 contains 16 residues. CDR3 loop: CASSLGTSGGADEQFF. The CDR3 region has the DNA TGCGCCAGCAGCTTGGGAACTAGCGGGGGGGCCGATGAGCAGTTCTTC.

J is TRBJ2-1 and V is TRBV27, with no clear D. The V and J ends lost 1 base and 6 bases respectively, with 7 bases between them. Germline CDR1 and CDR2: MNHEY and SMNVEV (reference sequence). This CDR3 spans 13 amino acids. The CDR3 loop reads CASSLFRSNEQFF. The CDR3 bases are TGTGCCAGCAGTTTATTCAGATCCAATGAGCAGTTCTTC.

This clonotype was seen at least ten times. The gene calls are TRBV23-1 and TRBJ2-5; 13 bases fit TRBD2. TRBV23-1 is marked as an open reading frame, function uncertain. V lost 4 bases, J lost 5 bases, and 7 bases stayed unmatched. The length of the CDR3 is 16 residues. The CDR3 bases are TGCGCCAGCAGTCTCCCGGGACTAGCGGGATGGGAGACCCAGTACTTC. Its translation: CASSLPGLAGWETQYF.

This chain joins TRBV5-1 and TRBJ2-5, with TRBD1 identical over 12 bases. Trimming cost V 4 bases and J 5 bases; bases outside gene matches: 9. Germline-derived CDR1 and CDR2 are SGHRS and YFSETQ. The CDR3 runs to 16 residues. The CDR3 DNA reads as TGCGCCAGCAGCACGGAGGGACAGGGGGCGGTGGAGACCCAGTACTTC. Amino acids: CASSTEGQGAVETQYF.

CDR3 sequence reads: CATSRNPGQETQYF. The CDR3 DNA follows: TGTGCCACCAGCAGGAATCCGGGGCAAGAGACCCAGTACTTC. The chain joins TRBV15 to TRBJ2-5, with D maybe TRBD2 (5 bases). The V gene's germline CDR1 is LNHNV and CDR2 YYDKDF (reference sequence). V lost 3 bases, J lost 2 bases, and 10 bases lay in between. The CDR3 covers 14 residues. Full variable domain (outside the CDR3, taken from reference TRBV15 and TRBJ2-5): DAMVIQNPRYQVTQFGKPVTLSCSQTLNHNVMYWYQQKSSQAPKLLFHYYDKDFNNEADTPDNFQSRRPNTSFCFLDIRSPGLGDTAMYLCATSRNPGQETQYFGPGTRLLVL.

This clonotype was seen only a few times. This rearrangement joins TRBV20-1 to TRBJ1-2, with 8 bases matching TRBD1. The CDR3 has 12 amino acids. In germline, CDR1 is DFQATT, CDR2 SNEGSKA (reference sequence). V dropped 1 base and J dropped 8; count of bases not matched to a gene: 3. As DNA, the CDR3 is TGCAGTGCTAGAGTACAGGGGGACGGCTACACCTTC. Encoded protein: CSARVQGDGYTF.

The V gene is TRBV29-1, the J gene TRBJ1-2; D is unclear. Looked up from germline, CDR1 is SQVTM and CDR2 is ANQGSEA. V was pared by 4 bases and J by 3 bases, with 12 bases between. The CDR3 covers 13 residues. Written as DNA, the CDR3 is TGCAGCGTTGGTAGCAAAGAGGACTATGGCTACACCTTC. Amino acids: CSVGSKEDYGYTF. Filled out from reference TRBV29-1 and TRBJ1-2, the complete variable domain reads SAVISQKPSRDICQRGTSLTIQCQVDSQVTMMFWYRQQPGQSLTLIATANQGSEATYESGFVIDKFPISRPNLTFSTLTVSNMSPEDSSIYLCSVGSKEDYGYTFGSGTRLTVV.

The chain joins TRBV10-2 to TRBJ2-7; tentatively, D is TRBD1 (6 bases). V was pared by 3 bases and J by 2 bases, with 8 bases between. This CDR3 region has 13 residues. CDR1 WSHSY and CDR2 SAAADI come from the germline V gene. CDR3 nucleotide sequence: TGCGCCAGCAGTGAACAGGGCGCCTACGAGCAGTACGTC. Translating gives CASSEQGAYEQYV.

This clonotype occurred many times. This chain connects TRBV20-1 to TRBJ1-1; D gene ambiguous. V lost 5 bases to trimming and J lost 5 bases, with 15 bases between them. The CDR3 sequence is 13 residues long. In germline, CDR1 is DFQATT, CDR2 SNEGSKA (reference sequence). The CDR3 DNA follows: TGCAGTGCTTCAAGAAATCAACAGACTGAAGCTTTCTTT. Translating gives CSASRNQQTEAFF.

In its sample, this clonotype was seen a few times. The rearrangement joins TRBV7-2 to TRBJ2-1; TRBD1 matches 7 bases. From germline, CDR1 is SGHTA and CDR2 FQGNSA. The junction had 3 bases not matched to a gene; V was cut back by 1 base and J by 3 bases. This CDR3 has 15 amino acids. CDR3: CASSLGQGLYNEQFF. Here the CDR3 DNA reads TGTGCCAGCAGCTTAGGACAGGGCCTCTACAATGAGCAGTTCTTC.

This sequence joins TRBV5-5 and TRBJ2-7, with 8 bases lining up with TRBD2. The CDR3 has 14 residues. Per the germline V gene, CDR1 is SGHKS and CDR2 is YYEKEE (reference sequence). The junction had 5 bases not matched to a gene; V was cut back by 1 base and J by 5 bases. Here the CDR3 DNA reads TGTGCCAGCAGCTTGTTCCTAGCGGGCCACGAGCAGTACGTC. Translating it yields CASSLFLAGHEQYV.

This clonotype has only a few counts. The chain links TRBV12-3 or TRBV12-4 to TRBJ2-1, with D perhaps assigned TRBD1 or TRBD2 (5 bases each). The CDR3 has 15 residues. Trimming pared 3 bases from V and 4 bases from J, leaving 13 bases between. This chain's CDR3 is CASSLQRGVYNEQFF. The CDR3 DNA reads TGTGCCAGCAGTTTGCAGAGAGGGGTTTACAATGAGCAGTTCTTC.

V and J are TRBV7-2 and TRBJ1-5; D might be TRBD1 (6 bases). Trimming pared 5 bases from V and 3 bases from J, leaving 17 bases between. This CDR3 has 16 residues. CDR1 SGHTA and CDR2 FQGNSA come from the germline V gene. As DNA, the CDR3 is TGTGCCAGCAGCCCCTTCCCCCAGGGGTACAATCAGCCCCAGCATTTT. Translation gives CASSPFPQGYNQPQHF.

This chain uses TRBV6-1 with TRBJ1-6; 7 bases line up with TRBD1. V shed 2 bases and J 6 bases; nucleotides not matched to a gene: 7. This CDR3 comprises 16 residues. CDR1 and CDR2 (germline): MNHNS, SASEGT. The CDR3 DNA is TGTGCCAGCAGTGAAAATGGACAGGCCATTAATTCACCCCTCCACTTT. This gives the protein CASSENGQAINSPLHF.

This clonotype has at least ten counts. The rearrangement joins TRBV20-1 to TRBJ2-4; 12 bases fit TRBD2. The trim removed 6 bases at V and 6 bases at J, leaving 6 bases unmatched. This CDR3 is built from 14 residues. Germline assignment: CDR1 DFQATT and CDR2 SNEGSKA (reference sequence). The CDR3 loop reads CSAKTSGGVNIQYF. CDR3 sequence (DNA): TGCAGTGCCAAGACTAGCGGGGGTGTAAACATTCAGTACTTC.

This clonotype has ten or more counts. The genes are TRBV5-6 and TRBJ2-1, with unresolved D. The V and J ends lost 6 bases and 6 bases respectively, with 13 bases between them. The CDR3 covers 13 residues. CDR1 and CDR2 from the germline V gene are SGHDT and YYEEEE. The CDR3 protein is CASTLTNLNEQFF. DNA for the CDR3: TGTGCCAGCACCCTTACTAATCTCAATGAGCAGTTCTTC.

This clonotype has more than one count but fewer than ten. The chain joins TRBV6-5 to TRBJ1-5; D is unclear. The CDR3 is 13 amino acids. Germline V gene sequence: CDR1 MNHEY, CDR2 SVGAGI. The germline V and J ends were trimmed by 4 bases and 7 bases, with 11 bases remaining between them. The CDR3 region has the DNA TGTGCCAGCAGTTTAGTGGGGAACCAGCCCCAGCATTTT. Translating gives CASSLVGNQPQHF.

The chain links TRBV6-2 or TRBV6-3 to TRBJ2-1; no reliable D call. V lost 5 bases and J 6 bases, leaving 11 bases between the germline ends. The CDR3 runs to 13 residues. CDR1 and CDR2 from the germline V gene are MNHEY and SVGEGT. CDR3 sequence: CASSNLSPNEQFF. The CDR3 nucleotides read TGTGCCAGCAGTAATCTCTCTCCCAATGAGCAGTTCTTC.

V and J are TRBV7-2 and TRBJ2-3; 8 bases fit TRBD1. The germline CDR1 and CDR2 sequences are SGHTA and FQGNSA. V lost 5 bases and J lost 0; bases outside the gene matches: 4. This CDR3 is 15 amino acids long. This CDR3 is CASSLDRVSTDTQYF. The CDR3 DNA follows: TGTGCCAGCAGCCTGGACAGGGTCAGCACAGATACGCAGTATTTT.

The table lists this clonotype with a few counts. The CDR3 sequence is CASSPRIEAEHTRRSNQPQHF. The CDR3 bases are TGCGCCAGCAGCCCGCGAATAGAGGCAGAACATACACGAAGGAGCAATCAGCCCCAGCATTTT. The genes are TRBV4-1 and TRBJ1-5; no definite D call. Trimming took 4 bases from V and 1 from J, leaving 29 bases between them. CDR1 and CDR2 (germline): MGHRA, YSYEKL. There are 21 residues in the CDR3.

This clonotype was observed many times. CDR3 residues: CASRPRGPPLYSYEQYV. CDR3 DNA sequence: TGTGCAAGTCGCCCCCGGGGACCCCCATTGTACTCCTACGAGCAGTACGTC. The genes are TRBV12-2 and TRBJ2-7; the D call TRBD1 from the table was never checked on the DNA. TRBV12-2 is recorded as a pseudogene. The CDR3 runs to 17 residues.

This clonotype showed up just a few times. This rearrangement joins TRBV7-3 to TRBJ2-3, with TRBD2 matching over 15 bases. CDR1 is SGHTA, CDR2 FQGTGA, per germline. The CDR3 spans 18 residues. After removal of 0 bases from V and 4 bases from J, the junction contained 5 bases not matched to a gene. The CDR3 DNA is TGTGCCAGCAGCTTAACGAGGACTAGCGGGGGGGCTCCAGATACGCAGTATTTT. This codes for CASSLTRTSGGAPDTQYF.

This clonotype appeared many times. The chain uses TRBV30 and TRBJ2-1, with D unresolved. This CDR3 comprises 12 residues. The V gene lost 3 bases and the J gene lost 3 bases, with 6 bases spanning the gap. The germline CDR1 and CDR2 sequences are GTSNPN and SVGIG (reference sequence). CDR3 sequence reads: CAWSPVYNEQFF. For the CDR3, the DNA is TGTGCCTGGAGCCCGGTCTACAATGAGCAGTTCTTC.

Only a few counts were recorded for this clonotype. This chain joins TRBV6-6 and TRBJ1-1; D remains unclear. The CDR3 contains 12 residues. The germline V gene has CDR1 MNHNY and CDR2 SVGAGI (reference sequence). V was clipped by 5 bases and J by 4 bases, with 8 bases between them. The chain's CDR3 is CASSDPTTEAFF. CDR3 in DNA: TGTGCCAGCAGTGACCCGACCACTGAAGCTTTCTTT.

CDR3 region: CAMSPRDRGQETQYF. In nucleotides, the CDR3 is TGTGCCATGAGCCCTAGGGACAGGGGGCAAGAGACCCAGTACTTC. The chain combines TRBV10-3 with TRBJ2-5; TRBD1 matches 11 bases. Germline V gives CDR1 ENHRY, CDR2 SYGVKD. Trimming at V came to 9 bases and at J to 2 bases, leaving 8 bases not matched to a gene. The CDR3 is made up of 15 amino acids.

This clonotype was seen once. This sequence joins TRBV7-9 and TRBJ2-1, with D tentatively TRBD1 (6 bases). Trimming removed 2 bases at V and 5 bases at J, with 10 bases between. The CDR3 contains 14 residues. Germline CDR1 and CDR2: SEHNR and FQNEAQ (reference sequence). This CDR3 is CASSLWAGDNEQFF. CDR3 nucleotide sequence: TGTGCCAGCAGCTTATGGGCAGGGGACAATGAGCAGTTCTTC.

This CDR3 reads CATEPVPYEQYV. CDR3 bases: TGTGCCACCGAACCAGTTCCCTACGAGCAGTACGTC. The rearrangement joins TRBV6-1 to TRBJ2-7, with D unclear. The V gene lost 10 bases and the J gene lost 2 bases, with 12 bases spanning the gap. The CDR3 contains 12 residues. From germline, CDR1 is MNHNS and CDR2 SASEGT.

J is TRBJ1-6 and V is TRBV18, with D tentatively TRBD1 (5 bases). CDR3 size: 16 residues. Between the trimmed V and J ends, which lost 3 bases and 14 bases, there was a span of 23 bases. Germline CDR1 KGHSH, CDR2 LQKENI. The CDR3 bases are TGTGCCAGCTCACCTCGCCGGGGAGAGGGGCCGGGAACCCTCCACTTT. Amino acid sequence: CASSPRRGEGPGTLHF.